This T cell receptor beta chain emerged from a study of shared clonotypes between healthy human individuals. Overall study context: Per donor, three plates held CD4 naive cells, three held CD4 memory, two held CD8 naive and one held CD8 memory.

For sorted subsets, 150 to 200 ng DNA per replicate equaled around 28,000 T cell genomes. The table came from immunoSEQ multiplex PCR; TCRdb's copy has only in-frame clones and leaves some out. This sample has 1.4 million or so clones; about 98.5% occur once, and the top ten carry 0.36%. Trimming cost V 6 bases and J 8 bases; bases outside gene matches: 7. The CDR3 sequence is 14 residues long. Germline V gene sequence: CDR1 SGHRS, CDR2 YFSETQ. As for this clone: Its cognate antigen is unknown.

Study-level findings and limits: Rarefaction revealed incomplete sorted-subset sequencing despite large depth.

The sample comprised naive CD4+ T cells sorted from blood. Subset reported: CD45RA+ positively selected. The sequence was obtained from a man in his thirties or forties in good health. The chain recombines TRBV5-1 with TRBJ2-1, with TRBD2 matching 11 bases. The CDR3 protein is CASTLAGGAHEQFF. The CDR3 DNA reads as TGCGCCAGCACCCTAGCGGGAGGAGCCCATGAGCAGTTCTTC.